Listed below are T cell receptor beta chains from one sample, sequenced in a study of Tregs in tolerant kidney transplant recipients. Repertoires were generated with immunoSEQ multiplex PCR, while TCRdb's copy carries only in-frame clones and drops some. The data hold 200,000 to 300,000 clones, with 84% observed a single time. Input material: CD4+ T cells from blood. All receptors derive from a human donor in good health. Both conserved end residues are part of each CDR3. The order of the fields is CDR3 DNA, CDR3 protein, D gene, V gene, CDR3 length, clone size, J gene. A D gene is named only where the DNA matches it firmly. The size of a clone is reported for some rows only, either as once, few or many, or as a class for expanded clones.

DNA: TGCAGCGTTAGGACAGCTCGAGCCTACGAGCAGTACTTC
CDR3: CSVRTARAYEQYF
D: -
V: TRBV29-1
length: 13
size: -
J: TRBJ2-7

DNA: TGCGCCAGCACCCGATTGACAGGTAGTAATGAAAAACTGTTTTTT
CDR3: CASTRLTGSNEKLFF
D: -
V: TRBV5-1
length: 15
size: -
J: TRBJ1-4

DNA: TGTGCCAGCAGCTTAGGACTAGCGGGGGCCGATACGCAGTATTTT
CDR3: CASSLGLAGADTQYF
D: TRBD2
V: TRBV7-8
length: 15
size: few
J: TRBJ2-3

DNA: TGTGCCAGCAGCTTAGCCCCTGGGTCAGGGGATACGCAGTATTTT
CDR3: CASSLAPGSGDTQYF
D: -
V: TRBV7-6
length: 15
size: -
J: TRBJ2-3

DNA: TGTGCCAGCTCACCACCATGGCAGGCGTGGAACACCGGGGAGCTGTTTTTT
CDR3: CASSPPWQAWNTGELFF
D: -
V: TRBV18
length: 17
size: -
J: TRBJ2-2

DNA: TGTGCCAGCAGGCTCGATAGGTCTGAAGCTTTCTTT
CDR3: CASRLDRSEAFF
D: -
V: TRBV2
length: 12
size: -
J: TRBJ1-1

DNA: TGTGCCAGCAGATGGACAGTCTACGAGCAGTACTTC
CDR3: CASRWTVYEQYF
D: -
V: TRBV6-5
length: 12
size: -
J: TRBJ2-7

DNA: TGTGCCAGCAGCTCGCGCAGGGGGCTGGTCGAAAAACTGTTTTTT
CDR3: CASSSRRGLVEKLFF
D: TRBD1
V: TRBV7-2
length: 15
size: -
J: TRBJ1-4

DNA: TGTGCCAGCAGCTTAATGGGCACCAACACCGGGGAGCTGTTTTTT
CDR3: CASSLMGTNTGELFF
D: -
V: TRBV11-3
length: 15
size: -
J: TRBJ2-2

DNA: TGTGCCAGCAGCTTCGCAGGGGCCACTGAAGCTTTCTTT
CDR3: CASSFAGATEAFF
D: -
V: TRBV5-6
length: 13
size: -
J: TRBJ1-1

DNA: TGTGCCAGCAGCCAAGAAGCGTGGAGGCGGAAAAATGGCTACACCTTC
CDR3: CASSQEAWRRKNGYTF
D: -
V: TRBV14
length: 16
size: -
J: TRBJ1-2

DNA: TGCAGCGCTGTTACGGGGGAGAGCTCCTACGAGCAGTACTTC
CDR3: CSAVTGESSYEQYF
D: -
V: TRBV29-1
length: 14
size: -
J: TRBJ2-7

DNA: TGCGCCAGCAGCCCGGACAGGGGGGAAGAGACCCAGTACTTC
CDR3: CASSPDRGEETQYF
D: TRBD1
V: TRBV5-1
length: 14
size: -
J: TRBJ2-5

DNA: TGTGCCAGTAGCTATCAGGCAGGGCAAAACAATCAGCCCCAGCATTTT
CDR3: CASSYQAGQNNQPQHF
D: -
V: TRBV19
length: 16
size: -
J: TRBJ1-5

DNA: TGTGCCAGCAGTCCCCACAATTCACCCCTCCACTTT
CDR3: CASSPHNSPLHF
D: -
V: TRBV6-5
length: 12
size: few
J: TRBJ1-6

DNA: TGCAGCGTTGACGGCGGACAGGGGGCAACAGATACGCAGTATTTT
CDR3: CSVDGGQGATDTQYF
D: TRBD1
V: TRBV29-1
length: 15
size: -
J: TRBJ2-3

DNA: TGTGCCAGCAGCGTAGGGCTAGCGGGAGGATTGGGTGAGCAGTTCTTC
CDR3: CASSVGLAGGLGEQFF
D: TRBD2
V: TRBV9
length: 16
size: -
J: TRBJ2-1